These T cell receptor beta chains were read from a single sample in a study of T cell repertoires in cytomegalovirus infection. Their cognate antigens are unknown. TCRdb analysed the reads with MiXCR anew, one entry per CDR3 protein. The table lists about 89,000 distinct CDR3 sequences, 29% of them singletons, with more than 70% in the top ten. The input for sequencing was CD8+ T cells from cultured PBMCs, taken from culture after CMV antigen stimulation. These receptors were taken from a human donor in good health (CMV status not recorded). Some clones in this sample may be carry-over from other donors' samples. Each CDR3 is given with its conserved first and last residue. The order of the fields is D gene, clone size, V gene, J gene, CDR3 protein, CDR3 DNA. The D gene is left open where the match is weak. Size values are once, few and many counts, or a class for expanded clones, and some rows have none.

TRBD1	few	TRBV12-3/TRBV12-4	TRBJ1-1	CASSLTGGAFF	TGTGCCAGCAGTTTAACAGGGGGAGCTTTCTTT
.	.	TRBV5-1	TRBJ1-2	CASNPRDSDNYGYTF	TGCGCCAGCAACCCCCGGGATAGCGATAACTATGGCTACACCTTC
.	few	TRBV4-1	TRBJ2-7	CASSFQPTGVNEQYF	TGCGCCAGCAGCTTCCAACCAACTGGGGTGAACGAGCAGTACTTC
.	.	TRBV3-1	TRBJ1-2	CASSQGARYGYTF	TGTGCCAGCAGCCAAGGCGCGAGGTATGGCTACACCTTC
TRBD1	.	TRBV28	TRBJ2-3	CASSSTGIVFRSTDTQYF	TGTGCCAGCAGTTCGACAGGGATCGTCTTTAGGAGCACAGATACGCAGTATTTT
.	.	TRBV12-3/TRBV12-4	TRBJ1-1	CASPGPGRNEAFF	TGTGCCAGTCCCGGTCCGGGGCGGAATGAAGCTTTCTTT
.	many	TRBV28	TRBJ1-6	CASNSPAPYNSPLHF	TGTGCCAGCAACTCTCCGGCTCCCTATAATTCACCCCTCCACTTT
.	few	TRBV4-1	TRBJ2-1	CASSQDSGNEQFF	TGCGCCAGCAGCCAAGACTCAGGGAATGAGCAGTTCTTC
TRBD2	few	TRBV4-1	TRBJ2-1	CASSYAGGGYNEQFF	TGCGCCAGCAGCTACGCGGGGGGGGGCTACAATGAGCAGTTCTTC
.	many	TRBV7-2	TRBJ2-7	CASSPDIRYEQYF	TGTGCCAGCAGCCCCGACATTCGATACGAGCAGTACTTC
.	few	TRBV19	TRBJ1-2	CASSPSLTDHIRGGYTF	TGTGCCAGTAGTCCTAGCCTCACTGACCACATTCGGGGAGGCTACACCTTC
.	.	TRBV6-5	TRBJ1-1	CASSYQGTFTTEAFF	TGTGCCAGCAGTTATCAGGGGACATTCACCACTGAAGCTTTCTTT
.	.	TRBV28	TRBJ1-1	CASSRGRDNLNTEAFF	TGTGCCAGCAGTAGGGGCAGGGACAACCTGAACACTGAAGCTTTCTTT
TRBD1	.	TRBV27	TRBJ2-1	CASRRTPGQGSEMTQFEEFF	TGTGCCAGCAGACGAACCCCGGGACAGGGGTCTGAGATGACCCAATTTGAAGAGTTCTTC
.	.	TRBV27	TRBJ2-7	CASSPFGGDAGEQYF	TGTGCCAGCAGTCCGTTCGGCGGGGATGCGGGGGAGCAGTACTTC
.	.	TRBV12-3/TRBV12-4	TRBJ2-7	CATGTSDQGEQYF	TGTGCCACCGGGACATCGGATCAAGGCGAGCAGTACTTC
TRBD1	.	TRBV6-5	TRBJ2-7	CASSPMGQLAYEQYF	TGTGCCAGCAGCCCGATGGGACAGCTAGCCTACGAGCAGTACTTC
TRBD1	few	TRBV12-3/TRBV12-4	TRBJ2-7	CASSPGQVAEQYF	TGTGCCAGCAGTCCGGGACAGGTGGCTGAGCAGTACTTC
.	.	TRBV5-4	TRBJ2-3	CASSSGTDTQYF	TGTGCCAGCAGCTCCGGCACAGATACGCAGTATTTT
.	.	TRBV15	TRBJ2-5	CATSRDWGEEETQYF	TGTGCCACCAGCCGGGACTGGGGGGAAGAAGAGACCCAGTACTTC
.	many	TRBV5-1	TRBJ1-2	CASSLGGYGYTF	TGCGCCAGCAGCTTGGGTGGCTATGGCTACACCTTC
.	many	TRBV7-2	TRBJ1-1	CASSSGPGNTEAFF	TGTGCCAGCAGCTCGGGACCCGGGAACACTGAAGCTTTCTTT
.	many	TRBV19	TRBJ1-5	CASKVQGNQPQHF	TGTGCCAGTAAGGTCCAGGGGAATCAGCCCCAGCATTTT
.	.	TRBV7-3	TRBJ2-3	CASRSRAGPSTDTQYF	TGTGCCAGCAGGTCCCGGGCCGGCCCTAGCACAGATACGCAGTATTTT
.	.	TRBV4-1	TRBJ2-5	CASSPAATQETQYF	TGCGCCAGCAGCCCCGCGGCCACCCAAGAGACCCAGTACTTC
.	.	TRBV4-2	TRBJ2-1	CASSQEPGLINEQFF	TGTGCCAGCAGCCAAGAGCCAGGGTTAATCAATGAGCAGTTCTTC
TRBD1	many	TRBV28	TRBJ2-3	CASSPWTGWADTQYF	TGTGCCAGCAGCCCCTGGACAGGGTGGGCAGATACGCAGTATTTT